Shown below are 4 T cell receptor beta chains from a single sample sequenced in a study of shared clonotypes between healthy human individuals. The method was immunoSEQ multiplex PCR; TCRdb's version includes in-frame clones alone and lacks a portion of them. The top ten clones hold roughly 0.05% of a sample with about 610,000 clones, more than 95% of them seen once. Material: naive CD4+ T cells sorted from blood. Described subset: CD45RA+ positively selected. All receptors come from a woman younger than 45 in good health.

The rearrangement uses TRBV5-1 and TRBJ2-3; TRBD1 aligns across 11 bases. CDR1 SGHRS and CDR2 YFSETQ come from the germline V gene. V lost 3 bases, J lost 0 bases, and 12 bases stayed unmatched. CDR3 length: 19 amino acids. The CDR3: CASSSSSGTGGLSTDTQYF. In nucleotides, the CDR3 is TGCGCCAGCAGCTCCTCTTCCGGGACAGGGGGATTGAGCACAGATACGCAGTATTTT. Complete variable domain (other parts from reference TRBV5-1 and TRBJ2-3): KAGVTQTPRYLIKTRGQQVTLSCSPISGHRSVSWYQQTPGQGLQFLFEYFSETQRNKGNFPGRFSGRQFSNSRSEMNVSTLELGDSALYLCASSSSSGTGGLSTDTQYFGPGTRLTVL.

The chain carries TRBV6-6 and TRBJ2-7; D remains unclear. The germline CDR1 and CDR2 sequences are MNHNY and SVGAGI (reference sequence). This CDR3 has 14 residues. Trimming removed 7 bases at V and 2 bases at J, with 15 bases between. CDR3 sequence reads: CASNPSGPPYEQYF. CDR3 DNA: TGTGCCAGCAATCCTTCTGGGCCCCCCTACGAGCAGTACTTC.

The chain uses TRBV19 and TRBJ1-5; D is unresolved. CDR3 length: 14 residues. CDR1 and CDR2 from the germline V gene are LNHDA and SQIVND (reference sequence). V was clipped by 1 base and J by 3 bases, with 7 bases between them. The CDR3 sequence is CASSIGRNNQPQHF. The CDR3 region has the DNA TGTGCCAGTAGTATAGGGCGGAACAATCAGCCCCAGCATTTT.

This sequence joins TRBV5-8 and TRBJ1-1, with 8 bases lining up with TRBD1. The CDR3 contains 15 residues. With V trimmed by 0 bases and J by 5 bases, 6 bases remained unmatched. The germline V gene encodes CDR1 SGHTS and CDR2 YDEGEE. In DNA, the CDR3 is TGTGCCAGCAGCTTGGGTCAGGGGGCCTGGACTGAAGCTTTCTTT. This translates into CASSLGQGAWTEAFF.